Following are 2 T cell receptor beta chains from one sample sequenced in a study of cytomegalovirus exposure and HLA in healthy donors. PCR amplification relied on 60 Vbeta primers (plus 13 Jbeta primers). TCRdb's copy holds only in-frame clones and misses some; the assay was immunoSEQ multiplex PCR. The profile shows fewer than 250,000 clones, about 81% of them singletons. Specimen: PBMCs. All receptors come from a man aged 18 to 30 in good health and CMV-seronegative.

The V gene is TRBV2, the J gene TRBJ2-5, with 7 bases matching TRBD2. With 3 bases clipped from V and 4 bases from J, the junction kept 2 bases outside the gene matches. The CDR3 contains 13 residues. Germline CDR1 is SNHLY and CDR2 is FYNNEI. The CDR3 protein is CASSDRGGETQYF. CDR3 DNA sequence: TGTGCCAGCAGTGATCGCGGGGGAGAGACCCAGTACTTC. The full variable domain, completed using reference TRBV2 and TRBJ2-5, is EPEVTQTPSHQVTQMGQEVILRCVPISNHLYFYWYRQILGQKVEFLVSFYNNEISEKSEIFDDQFSVERPDGSNFTLKIRSTKLEDSAMYFCASSDRGGETQYFGPGTRLLVL.

This clone was recorded a few times. The chain couples TRBV2 to TRBJ2-3; 7 nucleotides match TRBD2. This CDR3 is built from 15 residues. Germline V gives CDR1 SNHLY, CDR2 FYNNEI. Trimming removed 7 bases from V and 2 bases from J; junction bases left unmatched: 9. The CDR3 DNA follows: TGTGCCAGCACGGGGCTAGCGGCCTACACAGATACGCAGTATTTT. It specifies CASTGLAAYTDTQYF. Looking up the rest from reference TRBV2 and TRBJ2-3 gives the full variable domain: EPEVTQTPSHQVTQMGQEVILRCVPISNHLYFYWYRQILGQKVEFLVSFYNNEISEKSEIFDDQFSVERPDGSNFTLKIRSTKLEDSAMYFCASTGLAAYTDTQYFGPGTRLTVL.